The TCR beta chain described here comes from a study of blood T cell repertoires in COVID-19 (TCRdb year 2020). Background on the whole study: Samples covering the acute and convalescent phases of COVID-19 were provided by collaborators in the United States, Italy and Spain. The material from the prospective study consisted of cDNA or gDNA derived from T cells, B-cell-depleted T cells, or PBMCs. The dataset comprised deeply sampled blood TCRbeta repertoires from subjects exposed to, actively infected with, or recovered from COVID-19. The repertoires were released in a freely available public database meant as a resource for research on the immune response to SARS-CoV-2. The samples were drawn from the first 160 participants of the ongoing ImmuneRACE study and from 1,254 subjects provided by 6 global collaborators. Sample metadata almost always included a de-identified subject ID, COVID-19 status, age in years and sex. Where available, HLA class I and class II types were obtained from metadata supplied by the sample provider rather than from assay-based typing. The study at large found these results: The amount of clinical and demographic metadata varied by source and participant and was provided uncurated.

The germline V gene encodes CDR1 MNHNY and CDR2 SVGAGI (reference sequence). The CDR3 has 13 amino acids, counting the end cysteine and phenylalanine. CDR3 DNA only is kept here, 39 bases in frame from base 1. V is pared back by 4 bases and J by 7 bases, with 10 bases lying between the germline termini. TCRbeta CDR3 regions were amplified from genomic DNA by means of the immunoSEQ Assay, a bias-controlled multiplex PCR. In the source study's methods: Within the assay, amplification of reference gene primers was used to estimate how many nucleated cells each sample contained. Sequence reads were collapsed and filtered to measure the absolute abundance of every unique TCRbeta CDR3 rearrangement. For each sample, productive Simpson clonality was calculated as the square root of Simpson's diversity index over productive rearrangements. Sourced from immuneACCESS, this table was stored by TCRdb with only in-frame sequences that have V and J called. A share of the clones is absent; for the studies checked, an unresolved V gene accounts for under half, and the remainder has no known explanation. The V and J calls and clone size were taken over from that table, and D and trimming were inferred from the DNA. The sample records about 380,000 clones, less than 85% of which are singletons. The ten largest clones represent approximately 3.6% of the sample.

Collaborating institutions collected whole blood in K2EDTA tubes following their own protocols. Collaborator samples were shipped for TCRbeta analysis as frozen whole blood, isolated PBMCs, or DNA extracted from either sample type. Of note for this clone: Its specific antigen is unknown. Base qualities are not recorded, but no much larger clone differs from it by a single base.

The rearrangement joined TRBV6-6 to TRBJ2-2; TRBD1 is a weak D gene call, 5 bases matching. The receptor was isolated from a woman between 18 and 29 years old with acute or convalescent COVID-19. The sequencing sample was made of peripheral blood. The CDR3 reads as follows: CASSSGYDGELFF. The bases read TGTGCCAGCAGTTCAGGGTATGACGGGGAGCTGTTTTTT.